The clone carrying this T cell receptor (beta chain) was detected a few times. Its antigen is not known. RNA was extracted from bulk tissue without any cell sorting. Chemotherapy-naive patients with new lung cancer underwent thoracic surgery in China, August–late 2014. The V end lost 8 bases, the J end lost 4 bases, and 5 bases lay between the germline ends. The CDR3 covers 11 residues. The germline CDR1 and CDR2 sequences are SGHNT and YENEEA. Three rounds of nested PCR, following a modified ARM-PCR protocol, produced the TCRbeta library. In TCRdb, the multiplex PCR reads were re-called with MiXCR into one record per CDR3 protein. The sample holds 70,000 or so distinct CDR3 sequences, just under 60% seen once. These data originate in a study of tumor and adjacent non-tumor tissue in lung cancer. Study conclusions and caveats: Shorter survival was associated with higher TCR diversity in tumors. Tumor tissue had significantly higher TCR diversity than normal lung.

The sample comprised lung tumor tissue. This clonotype was sampled from a man aged 45-60 years with non-small cell lung cancer. The genes are TRBV11-3 and TRBJ2-2; D call uncertain. The chain's CDR3 is CASQVTGELFF. In DNA form, the CDR3 reads TGTGCCAGCCAGGTCACCGGGGAGCTGTTTTTT.